One and the same sample provided the 21 T cell receptor beta chains below, sequenced in a study of identical twins. One entry per CDR3 protein results from TCRdb running MiXCR on the 5' RACE reads. The sample lists 17,000 or so distinct CDR3 sequences, 69% occurring once. The sequenced sample consisted of memory (CD45RO+) T cells sorted from blood. The receptors shown here come from a woman between 18 and 29 years old in good health. This table probably holds off-target reads from a library built for another chain.

CDR3: CASSLGRTGELFF. Written as DNA, the CDR3 is TGTGCCAGCAGCCTCGGGAGAACCGGGGAGCTGTTTTTT. V is TRBV12-3 or TRBV12-4 and J is TRBJ2-2; D is possibly TRBD2 (6 bases). The CDR3 has 13 residues. Trimming removed 6 bases at V and 5 bases at J, with 10 bases between.

The rearrangement joins TRBV7-9 to TRBJ2-5, with 14 bases aligning to TRBD2. Per germline, CDR1 SEHNR and CDR2 FQNEAQ (reference sequence). The V segment lost 5 bases and the J segment 5 bases; nucleotides outside the gene matches: 10. CDR3 length equals 17 residues. Here the CDR3 DNA reads TGTGCCAGCAGCCATGGACTAGCGGGAGGAAGAGGGGAGACCCAGTACTTC. Protein product: CASSHGLAGGRGETQYF.

The gene calls are TRBV30 and TRBJ2-7, with 7 positions matching TRBD1. J gave up 5 bases and V 8 bases, and 9 bases lay outside the gene matches. The CDR3 sequence is 12 residues long. Germline CDR1 reads GTSNPN; CDR2 reads SVGIG (reference sequence). CDR3 in amino acids: CALGRGRNEQYF. CDR3 DNA: TGTGCCCTGGGTAGGGGGCGAAACGAGCAGTACTTC.

The chain recombines TRBV6-2 or TRBV6-3 with TRBJ2-2; D gene unclear. The ends were cut back, 2 bases at V and 6 bases at J, with 1 base in the middle. CDR1 and CDR2 from the germline V gene are MNHEY and SVGEGT. CDR3 length: 11 residues. As DNA, the CDR3 is TGTGCCAGCAGTTACCCCGGGGAGCTGTTTTTT. Translation: CASSYPGELFF.

Turning to this clonotype: Germline is not matched at one junction end, which may reflect a read error. The rearrangement links TRBV19 to TRBJ2-5, with D unclear. The CDR3 consists of 13 residues. Germline CDR1 and CDR2: LNHDA and SQIVND (reference sequence). CDR3 in DNA: TGTGCCAGTAGTTACGGGCCTCAAGAGAGCCAGTACTTC. The encoded protein is CASSYGPQESQYF. Based on the CDR3 plus reference TRBV19 and TRBJ2-5, the full variable domain is DGGITQSPKYLFRKEGQNVTLSCEQNLNHDAMYWYRQDPGQGLRLIYYSQIVNDFQKGDIAEGYSVSREKKESFPLTVTSAQKNPTAFYLCASSYGPQESQYFGPGTRLLVL.

This clonotype was observed a few times. The chain joins TRBV7-9 to TRBJ2-1; 7 bases agree with TRBD2. CDR1 SEHNR and CDR2 FQNEAQ come from the germline V gene (reference sequence). V was pared by 4 bases and J by 5 bases, with 5 bases of the junction left unmatched. The CDR3 spans 14 residues. The CDR3 reads CASSSSGIDNEQFF. The DNA of the CDR3 is TGTGCCAGCAGCTCCAGCGGGATCGACAATGAGCAGTTCTTC.

The J gene is TRBJ1-6, the V gene TRBV5-4; no definite D call. V was shortened by 0 bases and J by 10 bases, with 8 bases between the two germline ends. The CDR3 length is 13 residues. Germline CDR1 is SGHNT and CDR2 is YYREEE (reference sequence). The CDR3 DNA is TGTGCCAGCAGCTTGGAGAGCGGATCACCCCTCCACTTT. Translating it yields CASSLESGSPLHF. Filled out from reference TRBV5-4 and TRBJ1-6, the complete variable domain reads ETGVTQSPTHLIKTRGQQVTLRCSSQSGHNTVSWYQQALGQGPQFIFQYYREEENGRGNFPPRFSGLQFPNYSSELNVNALELDDSALYLCASSLESGSPLHFGNGTRLTVT.

This sequence joins TRBV18 and TRBJ2-1; 9 nucleotides match TRBD2. CDR1 and CDR2 from the germline V gene are KGHSH and LQKENI. J lost 0 bases, V lost 6 bases, and 3 bases had no gene match. This CDR3 region has 15 residues. CDR3: CASSLSGSSYNEQFF. For the CDR3, the DNA is TGTGCCAGCTCCCTTAGCGGGAGCTCCTACAATGAGCAGTTCTTC.

V is TRBV28 and J is TRBJ1-1; D is uncertain. V was cut by 6 bases and J by 0 bases, with 14 bases left in between. The CDR3 length is 15 residues. The germline gives CDR1 MDHEN, CDR2 SYDVKM. The CDR3 bases are TGTGCCAGCAGCCTCCCAAGCGATATGAACACTGAAGCTTTCTTT. Protein: CASSLPSDMNTEAFF.

This clonotype ranks as medium-sized. The chain links TRBV29-1 to TRBJ1-2; D is unclear. Trimming took 1 base from V and 7 from J, leaving 16 bases between them. This CDR3 is 14 amino acids long. CDR1 SQVTM and CDR2 ANQGSEA come from the germline V gene. CDR3 loop: CSVEVAEYVGGYTF. The CDR3 DNA reads TGCAGCGTTGAAGTGGCGGAATATGTTGGTGGCTACACCTTC.

This clonotype was detected only a few times. The chain uses TRBV2 and TRBJ2-1, with 8 bases aligning to TRBD2. The germline gives CDR1 SNHLY, CDR2 FYNNEI. This CDR3 region has 15 residues. V dropped 5 bases and J dropped 5; count of bases not matched to a gene: 8. DNA for the CDR3: TGTGCCAGCAGTTCGTCTAGCGGGCACGACAATGAGCAGTTCTTC. Encoded protein: CASSSSSGHDNEQFF.

The chain uses TRBV6-5 and TRBJ1-1; D ambiguous. Germline V gene data show CDR1 as MNHEY and CDR2 as SVGAGI. Between the trimmed V and J ends, which lost 4 bases and 3 bases, there was a span of 18 bases. There are 16 residues in the CDR3. The CDR3 bases are TGTGCCAGCAGTTCTGTGGACGCCTCGGGGTACACTGAAGCTTTCTTT. Its protein is CASSSVDASGYTEAFF.

The V and J genes are TRBV12-3 or TRBV12-4 and TRBJ2-6; D is uncertain. This CDR3 has 16 residues. Trimming took 3 bases from V and 0 from J, leaving 9 bases between them. As DNA, the CDR3 is TGTGCCAGCAGTTTGGGCCGAAGCTCTGGGGCCAACGTCCTGACTTTC. Translated: CASSLGRSSGANVLTF.

This clonotype was found a few times. The chain joins TRBV7-6 to TRBJ2-3; D unclear. Deletions cut 3 bases from V and 6 bases from J, with 7 bases between. Per germline, CDR1 SGHVS and CDR2 FNYEAQ. The CDR3 length is 12 residues. The CDR3 nucleotides are TGTGCCAGCAGCTTGATCGGGGATACGCAGTATTTT. Protein sequence: CASSLIGDTQYF.

V is TRBV12-3 or TRBV12-4 and J is TRBJ2-1; D remains unclear. The length of the CDR3 is 13 residues. Trimming pared 5 bases from V and 6 bases from J, leaving 11 bases between. The CDR3 here is CASSSSTSNEQFF. The CDR3, as DNA: TGTGCCAGCAGTAGCAGCACCAGCAATGAGCAGTTCTTC.

The chain recombines TRBV18 with TRBJ2-2; no definite D call. The germline V gene encodes CDR1 KGHSH and CDR2 LQKENI. The V end lost 0 bases, the J end lost 4 bases, and 6 bases lay between the germline ends. The CDR3 has 14 amino acids. Written as DNA, the CDR3 is TGTGCCAGCTCACCACCAGGTATCACCGGGGAGCTGTTTTTT. Encoded protein: CASSPPGITGELFF.

The chain employs TRBV29-1 and TRBJ2-7; D remains unclear. V was cut by 6 bases and J by 0 bases, with 6 bases left in between. The CDR3 totals 11 residues. Germline lookup yields CDR1 SQVTM and CDR2 ANQGSEA. The CDR3 DNA reads TGCAGCGTCCAGAGCTCCTACGAGCAGTACTTC. Translating it yields CSVQSSYEQYF.

The chain uses TRBV25-1 and TRBJ2-2; the D gene is possibly TRBD1 (5 bases). Germline CDR1 is MGHDK and CDR2 is SYGVNS. Trimming cost V 6 bases and J 0 bases, with 11 bases left between them. The CDR3 sequence is 15 residues long. The CDR3: CASRVAGTNTGELFF. The CDR3 bases are TGTGCCAGCAGGGTCGCAGGGACGAACACCGGGGAGCTGTTTTTT.

In this sample, this clonotype turned up once. The chain has TRBV25-1 and TRBJ2-3; no clear D. The ends were cut back, 4 bases at V and 0 bases at J, with 5 bases in the middle. The CDR3 loop spans 13 amino acids. Germline lookup yields CDR1 MGHDK and CDR2 SYGVNS. CDR3 in DNA: TGTGCCAGCAGTGTGACTAGCACAGATACGCAGTATTTT. As protein: CASSVTSTDTQYF.

The J gene is TRBJ1-5, the V gene TRBV6-2 or TRBV6-3; D not certain. In germline, CDR1 is MNHEY, CDR2 SVGEGT. V was clipped by 0 bases and J by 7 bases, with 7 bases between them. The CDR3 contains 13 residues. As DNA, the CDR3 is TGTGCCAGCAGTTACTCGAGTGGGCAGCCCCAGCATTTT. It specifies CASSYSSGQPQHF.

The rearrangement uses TRBV28 and TRBJ1-1; tentatively, D is TRBD1 (6 bases). CDR3 length: 18 amino acids. Germline values: CDR1 MDHEN, CDR2 SYDVKM. Deletions cut 6 bases from V and 1 base from J, with 24 bases between. The DNA of the CDR3 is TGTGCCAGCAGACCCACCGTGGGGGCAGGGCTAGAGAACACTGAAGCTTTCTTT. It codes for CASRPTVGAGLENTEAFF. The full variable domain, rest sourced from reference TRBV28 and TRBJ1-1, is DVKVTQSSRYLVKRTGEKVFLECVQDMDHENMFWYRQDPGLGLRLIYFSYDVKMKEKGDIPEGYSVSREKKERFSLILESASTNQTSMYLCASRPTVGAGLENTEAFFGQGTRLTVV.